A single sample is the source of the 15 T cell receptor beta chains below, sequenced in a study of tumor and adjacent non-tumor tissue in lung cancer. RNA was extracted from bulk tissue without any cell sorting. TCRbeta libraries were built with three rounds of nested PCR, modified from ARM-PCR. TCRdb processed the multiplex PCR reads anew with MiXCR; each CDR3 protein has one entry. This table holds 100,000 to 120,000 distinct CDR3 sequences, 84% found once. Source material: lung tumor tissue. The receptors shown here come from a man aged 70 or older with non-small cell lung cancer.

This clonotype was recorded many times. The chain uses TRBV28 and TRBJ1-1; a weak D match, TRBD1 (6 bases). V was trimmed by 6 bases and J by 11 bases, leaving 19 bases between them. Germline V gives CDR1 MDHEN, CDR2 SYDVKM. The CDR3 is 13 residues long. This CDR3 reads CASSSVGGRGAFF. The CDR3 DNA sequence: TGTGCCAGCAGCTCCGTCGGTGGAAGGGGGGCTTTCTTT. The full variable domain, with the rest looked up from reference TRBV28 and TRBJ1-1, is DVKVTQSSRYLVKRTGEKVFLECVQDMDHENMFWYRQDPGLGLRLIYFSYDVKMKEKGDIPEGYSVSREKKERFSLILESASTNQTSMYLCASSSVGGRGAFFGQGTRLTVV.

The chain recombines TRBV29-1 with TRBJ2-6; TRBD1 matches 9 bases. Germline loops: CDR1 SQVTM, CDR2 ANQGSEA. The CDR3 is made up of 15 amino acids. Here the CDR3 reads CGFDTGGTGANVLTF. The CDR3 DNA reads as TGCGGCTTTGACACAGGGGGCACTGGGGCCAACGTCCTGACTTTC.

Worth noting for this clonotype: It is likely a read error, because the conserved phenylalanine at the end of the CDR3 is missing. The V call is TRBV12-3 or TRBV12-4, the J call TRBJ1-1; the D gene is possibly TRBD1 (6 bases). The CDR3 is 17 amino acids. The CDR3 loop is CGSSYLGGPEANVEAFY. In DNA, the CDR3 is TGTGGCAGCAGTTACTTGGGGGGCCCAGAGGCCAACGTAGAAGCTTTCTAT.

Notes on this clonotype: Given a much more abundant clone one base away, this may be a read error. The chain couples TRBV14 to TRBJ2-1; tentative D call: TRBD2 (6 bases). Looked up from germline, CDR1 is SGHDN and CDR2 is FVKESK. CDR3 length: 15 residues. V was shortened by 4 bases and J by 14 bases, with 24 bases between the two germline ends. Here the CDR3 DNA reads TGTGCCAGCAGCCCCTTCTCGGGGGACCACAATCTAGAGTTCTTC. This sequence encodes CASSPFSGDHNLEFF.

Notes on this clonotype: One end of the junction does not line up with germline, which may come from a read error. This sequence joins TRBV28 and TRBJ2-6; D ambiguous. This CDR3 region has 15 residues. Looked up from germline, CDR1 is MDHEN and CDR2 is SYDVKM. The CDR3 protein is CVSSETYSGTNVLTF. Here the CDR3 DNA reads TGTGTCAGCAGTGAGACCTACTCTGGGACCAACGTCCTGACTTTC.

Comments on this clonotype: The germline gene is not matched at one end of the junction; a read error may be the cause. V and J are TRBV6-6 and TRBJ2-2; possible D gene TRBD2, 5 bases. The CDR3 has 13 amino acids. Looked up from germline, CDR1 is MNHNY and CDR2 is SVGAGI (reference sequence). The DNA for the CDR3 is TGTGCCTTGACAAGCACAAACACCGGGGAGCCGTTTTTT. Its protein product is CALTSTNTGEPFF.

This clonotype was seen repeatedly, ten times or more. The chain has TRBV28 and TRBJ2-1; no reliable D call. Germline CDR1 reads MDHEN; CDR2 reads SYDVKM. The germline V and J ends were trimmed by 8 bases and 10 bases, with 15 bases remaining between them. The CDR3 is 12 residues long. The CDR3 DNA follows: TGTGCCAGCTCACTCCCCGACGGAGAGCAGTTCTTC. Translating it yields CASSLPDGEQFF.

This chain joins TRBV20-1 and TRBJ1-1; a weak D match, TRBD1 (6 bases). Trimming stripped 8 bases from V and 6 bases from J, with 25 bases between. Germline values: CDR1 DFQATT, CDR2 SNEGSKA (reference sequence). The CDR3 has 15 residues. The CDR3 region is CSTAGVMLGNAEAFF. In DNA form, the CDR3 reads TGCAGTACGGCAGGGGTAATGTTAGGTAACGCTGAAGCTTTCTTT.

This sequence joins TRBV11-2 and TRBJ2-7, with D tentatively TRBD1 (7 bases). The V gene lost 6 bases and the J gene lost 6 bases, with 12 bases spanning the gap. The germline gives CDR1 SGHAT, CDR2 FQNNGV. The CDR3 extends over 12 amino acids. In DNA form, the CDR3 reads TGTGCCAGCAGTATCCAGGGGGGCGAGCAGTACTTC. As protein: CASSIQGGEQYF.

This sequence joins TRBV11-2 and TRBJ2-3, with a possible D match to TRBD1 (5 bases). The ends were cut back, 5 bases at V and 7 bases at J, with 16 bases in the middle. The CDR3 length is 14 residues. CDR1 is SGHAT and CDR2 is FQNNGV in the germline V gene. The CDR3 DNA is TGTGCCAGCAGCCTAACCACAGGCTCTAATACGCAGTATTTT. Protein sequence: CASSLTTGSNTQYF.

In the case of this clonotype: As the CDR3 is not closed by the conserved phenylalanine or tryptophan, this likely results from a read error. The chain employs TRBV29-1 and TRBJ2-7, with unresolved D. The V gene's germline CDR1 is SQVTM and CDR2 ANQGSEA. V was cut by 5 bases and J by 5 bases, with 16 bases left in between. This CDR3 has 13 amino acids. CDR3 residues: CSVRASGMHEQYI. CDR3 nucleotides: TGCAGCGTTAGGGCAAGTGGGATGCACGAGCAGTACATC.

To note about this clonotype: Germline is not matched at one junction end, which may reflect a read error. V gene TRBV11-3 combines with J gene TRBJ2-1; 9 bases fit TRBD1. The CDR3 extends over 16 amino acids. Germline V lookup: CDR1 SGHNT, CDR2 YENEEA. The CDR3 nucleotides read TGTGCCAGCAGCTTAGATCACACAGGGGGCAGGGGTGAGCAGCTCTTC. Its protein is CASSLDHTGGRGEQLF. Based on the CDR3 plus reference TRBV11-3 and TRBJ2-1, the full variable domain is EAGVVQSPRYKIIEKKQPVAFWCNPISGHNTLYWYLQNLGQGPELLIRYENEEAVDDSQLPKDRFSAERLKGVDSTLKIQPAELGDSAVYLCASSLDHTGGRGEQLFGPGTRLTVL.

As concerns this clonotype: A much larger clone lies one base from this, so it may be a read error. The chain has TRBV5-6 and TRBJ1-1, with TRBD1 matching over 10 bases. This CDR3 has 13 residues. CDR1 SGHDT and CDR2 YYEEEE come from the germline V gene. This chain's CDR3 is CVSSDRGLTEAFF. The CDR3 region has the DNA TGTGTCAGCAGCGACAGGGGGCTCACTGAAGCTTTCTTT.

This clonotype has at least ten counts. This chain joins TRBV28 and TRBJ2-7; possible D gene TRBD1, 5 bases. Germline values: CDR1 MDHEN, CDR2 SYDVKM. The CDR3 has 14 amino acids. The ends were cut back, 5 bases at V and 2 bases at J, with 13 bases in the middle. The CDR3 loop reads CASSQGTLPYEQYF. Written as DNA, the CDR3 is TGTGCCAGCAGTCAGGGCACCCTTCCCTACGAGCAGTACTTC.

To note about this clonotype: A much larger clone differs from this one at a single base, so this may be a read error. V is TRBV2 and J is TRBJ2-7, with D perhaps TRBD1 or TRBD2 (6 bases each). The CDR3 extends over 16 amino acids. Germline CDR1 and CDR2: SNHLY and FYNNEI. As DNA, the CDR3 is TGTGACAGCAGTGGGGGGTTTGGAAAGGGGGGCGGCGAGCAGTACTTC. Translating gives CDSSGGFGKGGGEQYF.